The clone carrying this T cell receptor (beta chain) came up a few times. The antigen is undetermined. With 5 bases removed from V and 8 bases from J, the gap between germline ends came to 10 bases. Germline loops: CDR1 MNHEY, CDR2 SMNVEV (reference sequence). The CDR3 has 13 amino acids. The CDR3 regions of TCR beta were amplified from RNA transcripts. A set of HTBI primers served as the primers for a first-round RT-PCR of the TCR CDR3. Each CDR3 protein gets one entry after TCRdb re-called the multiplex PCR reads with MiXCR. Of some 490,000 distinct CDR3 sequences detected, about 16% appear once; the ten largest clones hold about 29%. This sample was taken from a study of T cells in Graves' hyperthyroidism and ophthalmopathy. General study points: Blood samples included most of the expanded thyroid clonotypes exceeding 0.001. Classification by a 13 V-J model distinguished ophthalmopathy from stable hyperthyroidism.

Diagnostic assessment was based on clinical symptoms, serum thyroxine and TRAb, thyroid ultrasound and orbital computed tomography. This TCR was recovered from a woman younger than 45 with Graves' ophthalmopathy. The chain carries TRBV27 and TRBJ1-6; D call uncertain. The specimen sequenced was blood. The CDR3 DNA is TGTGCCAGCAGTCACGCAGCCTATTCACCCCTCCACTTT. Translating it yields CASSHAAYSPLHF.